This T cell receptor (beta chain) is drawn from a study of vaccination and CD4 T cells after COVID-19. Study in general: The convalescents included six males and four females, and among them two were Hispanic while seven were Caucasian. The authors used overlapping spike peptides from SARS-CoV-2, HCoV-NL63, HCoV-OC43 and HCoV-229E to stimulate cells.

Note on this clonotype: What it recognizes is unknown.

The CDR3 spans 13 residues. Germline assignment: CDR1 DFQATT and CDR2 SNEGSKA (reference sequence). The V end was cut by 6 bases, the J end by 7 bases, with 15 bases between. The study's findings and limits: Spike mono-reactive status applied to 304 of 307 vaccine-specific clones in convalescent patients.

The treatment here: roughly ten-day PBMC culture with coronavirus spike peptide pools or control peptides (ViraFEST assay). Cultures got half-medium changes with IL-2 on days 3 and 7. Sequencing of cultured CD4+ T cell DNA used the Oncomine TCR Beta short-read assay. Each CDR3 protein is one row after TCRdb ran MiXCR on the PCR reads. The sample carries around 19,000 distinct CDR3 sequences, around 50% recorded once. The receptor was isolated from a human donor who had recovered from COVID-19. The sample taken for sequencing was CD4+ T cells from blood, cultured in vitro. This chain joins TRBV20-1 and TRBJ1-4, with D tentatively TRBD1 (5 bases). Here the CDR3 DNA reads TGCAGTGCGACTCAGGGAGGGAGTGAAAAACTGTTTTTT. It is translated as CSATQGGSEKLFF.